The rows below give T cell receptor beta chains drawn from one sample of a study of regulatory T cells in long-lasting Graves disease. Each CDR3 protein gets one entry after TCRdb re-called the multiplex PCR reads with MiXCR. The profile shows almost 350,000 distinct CDR3 sequences, 20% of them singletons. Source: peripheral blood mononuclear cells (PBMCs), taken when the disease was refractory, from a patient treated with antithyroid drugs. These receptor sequences come from a female donor with Graves disease. Each CDR3 is given with its conserved first and last residue. D genes are given only for firm matches. For some rows the clone size is stated as once, few or many, or as a class when expanded; others skip it.

V gene: TRBV20-1; D gene: -; J gene: TRBJ1-5; clone size: few; CDR3 DNA: TGCAGTGCGAGCCAAGGCGGATTAAGGGTCAATCAGCCCCAGCATTTT; CDR3 protein: CSASQGGLRVNQPQHF
V gene: TRBV30; D gene: -; J gene: TRBJ2-7; clone size: -; CDR3 DNA: -; CDR3 protein: CAWSVWAGGSEQHF
V gene: TRBV12-3/TRBV12-4; D gene: -; J gene: TRBJ1-2; clone size: few; CDR3 DNA: TGTGCCAGCAGTTTTGGGGGGACCCGCGCCTATGGCTACACCTTC; CDR3 protein: CASSFGGTRAYGYTF
V gene: TRBV18; D gene: -; J gene: TRBJ2-5; clone size: many; CDR3 DNA: TGTGCCAGCTCACTGATAGGAAAAGAGACCCAGTACTTC; CDR3 protein: CASSLIGKETQYF
V gene: TRBV12-3/TRBV12-4; D gene: -; J gene: TRBJ1-3; clone size: -; CDR3 DNA: TGTGCCAGCAGTTTAAGGGGAAACAGGATATATTTT; CDR3 protein: CASSLRGNRIYF
V gene: TRBV7-2; D gene: -; J gene: TRBJ1-2; clone size: many; CDR3 DNA: TGTGCCAGCAGCTTGGGGCAGGGAGCAAGCTATGGCTACACCTTC; CDR3 protein: CASSLGQGASYGYTF
V gene: TRBV2; D gene: TRBD2; J gene: TRBJ2-5; clone size: many; CDR3 DNA: TGTGCCAGCAGTGAACCGTTAGGGGAGGGCCTCGGTGGGGAGACCCAGTACTTC; CDR3 protein: CASSEPLGEGLGGETQYF
V gene: TRBV28; D gene: TRBD1; J gene: TRBJ1-1; clone size: -; CDR3 DNA: TGTGCCAGCAGCCCTTCCCAGGGGGCTTTGGACACTGAAGCTTTCTTT; CDR3 protein: CASSPSQGALDTEAFF
V gene: TRBV5-1; D gene: -; J gene: TRBJ1-2; clone size: -; CDR3 DNA: TGCGCCAGCAGCTTGCGTCCAGAAGGGGACTATGGCTACACCTTC; CDR3 protein: CASSLRPEGDYGYTF
V gene: TRBV5-1; D gene: -; J gene: TRBJ1-1; clone size: many; CDR3 DNA: TGCGCCAGCAGCTTGGCCGCGGGCTACGACACTGAAGCTTTCTTT; CDR3 protein: CASSLAAGYDTEAFF
V gene: TRBV11-3; D gene: -; J gene: TRBJ2-5; clone size: many; CDR3 DNA: TGTGCCAGCAGCGAGACATTGTTGGAGACCCAGTACTTC; CDR3 protein: CASSETLLETQYF
V gene: TRBV20-1; D gene: -; J gene: TRBJ2-7; clone size: -; CDR3 DNA: TGCAGTGCTAGAGAAGCGTTGGCCCCCTACGAGCAGTACTTC; CDR3 protein: CSAREALAPYEQYF
V gene: TRBV4-1; D gene: -; J gene: TRBJ1-5; clone size: few; CDR3 DNA: TGCGCCAGCAGCCCTCAGGGGCCTAACTGGAGCAATCAGCCCCAGCATTTT; CDR3 protein: CASSPQGPNWSNQPQHF
V gene: TRBV7-9; D gene: -; J gene: TRBJ2-7; clone size: many; CDR3 DNA: TGTGCCAGCAGCTTCGGGACCCAGGGCTTCGAGCAGTACTTC; CDR3 protein: CASSFGTQGFEQYF
V gene: TRBV6-5; D gene: -; J gene: TRBJ2-1; clone size: once; CDR3 DNA: TGTGCCAGCAGTTACTCCGGCATTTCGACAAATGAGCAGTTCTTC; CDR3 protein: CASSYSGISTNEQFF
V gene: TRBV11-2; D gene: -; J gene: TRBJ2-7; clone size: -; CDR3 DNA: TGTGCCAGCAGCTCCCCGGACTATTATAGCGAGCAGTACTTC; CDR3 protein: CASSSPDYYSEQYF
V gene: TRBV5-6; D gene: -; J gene: TRBJ2-5; clone size: -; CDR3 DNA: TGTGCCAGCAGCTTGCTTTCGGGGTTTATACAAGAGACCCAGTACTTC; CDR3 protein: CASSLLSGFIQETQYF
V gene: TRBV29-1; D gene: -; J gene: TRBJ2-2; clone size: -; CDR3 DNA: TGCAGCGTTGGAAATACTCGTATCACCGGGGAGCTGTTTTTT; CDR3 protein: CSVGNTRITGELFF
V gene: TRBV11-1; D gene: TRBD2; J gene: TRBJ2-7; clone size: -; CDR3 DNA: TGTGCCAGCAGCCCCGGGACTACGGGGCAGTACTTC; CDR3 protein: CASSPGTTGQYF
V gene: TRBV18; D gene: -; J gene: TRBJ1-2; clone size: -; CDR3 DNA: TGTGCCAGCTCACCATTGGCAGCCGACCCGGATGGCTACACCTTC; CDR3 protein: CASSPLAADPDGYTF
V gene: TRBV30; D gene: -; J gene: TRBJ1-4; clone size: few; CDR3 DNA: TGTGCCTGGAGTGTTGGGGGGTTTAATGAAAAACTGTTTTTT; CDR3 protein: CAWSVGGFNEKLFF
V gene: TRBV7-9; D gene: TRBD1; J gene: TRBJ2-3; clone size: -; CDR3 DNA: TGTGCCAGCAGCTCCACCCAGCGAGGGGGCTATGGAGATACGCAGTATTTT; CDR3 protein: CASSSTQRGGYGDTQYF
V gene: TRBV6-5; D gene: -; J gene: TRBJ1-1; clone size: many; CDR3 DNA: TGTGCCAGCAGTTACTCTAATCCGGACGTGATGGGGGCGGTGAACACTGAAGCTTTCTTT; CDR3 protein: CASSYSNPDVMGAVNTEAFF
V gene: TRBV7-8; D gene: TRBD1; J gene: TRBJ1-1; clone size: many; CDR3 DNA: TGTGCCAGCAGCGTATTAAATCGGGACAGCTACACTGAAGCTTTCTTT; CDR3 protein: CASSVLNRDSYTEAFF
V gene: TRBV20-1; D gene: -; J gene: TRBJ2-7; clone size: few; CDR3 DNA: TGCAGTGCTAGAGATTTATCCCTCTTCTACGAGCAGTACTTC; CDR3 protein: CSARDLSLFYEQYF
V gene: TRBV27; D gene: -; J gene: TRBJ1-1; clone size: many; CDR3 DNA: TGTGCCAGCCTTCCCCAACCGGGGCGGAACACTGAAGCTTTCTTT; CDR3 protein: CASLPQPGRNTEAFF
V gene: TRBV7-3; D gene: -; J gene: TRBJ2-5; clone size: many; CDR3 DNA: TGTGCCAGCAGCTCGATTGACAGACAAGAGACCCAGTACTTC; CDR3 protein: CASSSIDRQETQYF
V gene: TRBV30; D gene: -; J gene: TRBJ1-4; clone size: many; CDR3 DNA: TGTGCCTGGAGTGTTGGGCATGGGGAAAAACTGTTTTTT; CDR3 protein: CAWSVGHGEKLFF
V gene: TRBV27; D gene: -; J gene: TRBJ2-2; clone size: -; CDR3 DNA: TGTGCCAGCAGTTTATCCGGGACTCTCACCGGGGAGCTGTTTTTT; CDR3 protein: CASSLSGTLTGELFF
V gene: TRBV7-8; D gene: TRBD1; J gene: TRBJ2-2; clone size: many; CDR3 DNA: TGTGCCAGCAGCTCCCCCCGCTCGACAGGGGGCACCGGGGAGCTGTTTTTT; CDR3 protein: CASSSPRSTGGTGELFF
V gene: TRBV6-6; D gene: -; J gene: TRBJ1-6; clone size: -; CDR3 DNA: TGTGCCAGCAGTTACTCGTACGGAGACTATAATTCACCCCTCCACTTT; CDR3 protein: CASSYSYGDYNSPLHF
V gene: TRBV28; D gene: TRBD1; J gene: TRBJ1-6; clone size: many; CDR3 DNA: TGTGCCAGCAGTTGGGGTGGGACAGATAATTCACCCCTCCACTTT; CDR3 protein: CASSWGGTDNSPLHF
V gene: TRBV9; D gene: -; J gene: TRBJ1-5; clone size: -; CDR3 DNA: TGTGCCAGCAGCGTAGGGGAGGGGAGCAATCAGCCCCAGCATTTT; CDR3 protein: CASSVGEGSNQPQHF
V gene: TRBV4-3; D gene: -; J gene: TRBJ2-7; clone size: once; CDR3 DNA: TGCGCCAGCAGCCAAGCTTACGGGACCCCCAACTACGAGCAGTACTTC; CDR3 protein: CASSQAYGTPNYEQYF
V gene: TRBV6-2/TRBV6-3; D gene: TRBD1; J gene: TRBJ1-1; clone size: many; CDR3 DNA: TGTGCCAGCAGCCCGCCGGGACAGAGGATTAGGAGTGGAAACACTGAAGCTTTCTTT; CDR3 protein: CASSPPGQRIRSGNTEAFF
V gene: TRBV28; D gene: -; J gene: TRBJ2-5; clone size: few; CDR3 DNA: TGTGCCAGCCGCCCTGCCGCAGGATTGACGGAGACCCAGTACTTC; CDR3 protein: CASRPAAGLTETQYF
V gene: TRBV6-1; D gene: TRBD2; J gene: TRBJ2-7; clone size: -; CDR3 DNA: TGTGCCAGCAGGATAGCGGGCGCCAGCTCCTACGAGCAGTACTTC; CDR3 protein: CASRIAGASSYEQYF
V gene: TRBV6-1; D gene: TRBD2; J gene: TRBJ2-2; clone size: -; CDR3 DNA: TGTGCCAGCAAAAAATCGGGGGGAACTTACACCGGGGAGCTGTTTTTT; CDR3 protein: CASKKSGGTYTGELFF
V gene: TRBV27; D gene: -; J gene: TRBJ2-7; clone size: few; CDR3 DNA: TGTGCCAGCAGCTGGCAGGGGAGGGCCCACGAGCAGTACTTC; CDR3 protein: CASSWQGRAHEQYF
V gene: TRBV30; D gene: -; J gene: TRBJ2-7; clone size: -; CDR3 DNA: TGTGCCTGGATGAGGGAGCTCGAGCAGTACTTC; CDR3 protein: CAWMRELEQYF
V gene: TRBV6-1; D gene: -; J gene: TRBJ2-5; clone size: many; CDR3 DNA: TGTGCCAGCAGTGGTGGTTACTCAGAGACCCAGTACTTC; CDR3 protein: CASSGGYSETQYF
V gene: TRBV20-1; D gene: -; J gene: TRBJ2-3; clone size: -; CDR3 DNA: TGCAGTGCTAGCGACTACAGCACAGATACGCAGTATTTT; CDR3 protein: CSASDYSTDTQYF